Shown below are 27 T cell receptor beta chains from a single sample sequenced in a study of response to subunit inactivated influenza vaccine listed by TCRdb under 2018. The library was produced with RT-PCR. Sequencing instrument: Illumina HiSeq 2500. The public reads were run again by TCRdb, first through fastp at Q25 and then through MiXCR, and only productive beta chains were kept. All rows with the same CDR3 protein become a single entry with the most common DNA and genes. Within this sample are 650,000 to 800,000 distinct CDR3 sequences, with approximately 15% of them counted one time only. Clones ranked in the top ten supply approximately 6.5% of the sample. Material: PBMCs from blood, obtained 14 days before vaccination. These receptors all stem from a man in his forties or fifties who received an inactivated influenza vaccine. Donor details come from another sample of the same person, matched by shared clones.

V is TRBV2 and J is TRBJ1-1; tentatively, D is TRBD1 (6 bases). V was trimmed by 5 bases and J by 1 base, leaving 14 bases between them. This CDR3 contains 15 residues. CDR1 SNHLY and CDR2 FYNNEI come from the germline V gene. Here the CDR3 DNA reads TGTGCCAGCAGTAAGTCACAGGGCCGGAACACTGAAGCTTTCTTT. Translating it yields CASSKSQGRNTEAFF.

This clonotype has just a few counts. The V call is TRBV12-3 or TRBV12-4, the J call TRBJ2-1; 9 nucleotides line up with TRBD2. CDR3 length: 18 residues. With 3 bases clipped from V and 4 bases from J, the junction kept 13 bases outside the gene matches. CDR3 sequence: CASSFGRGRGGPYNEQFF. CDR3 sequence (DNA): TGTGCCAGCAGTTTTGGTAGGGGGCGGGGGGGCCCTTACAATGAGCAGTTCTTC.

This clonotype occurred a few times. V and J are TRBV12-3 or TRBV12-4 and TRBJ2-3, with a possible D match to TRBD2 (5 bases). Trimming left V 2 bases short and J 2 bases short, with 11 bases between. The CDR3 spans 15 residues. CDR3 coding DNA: TGTGCCAGCAGTTTATGGTCAGCGGCCACAGATACGCAGTATTTT. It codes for CASSLWSAATDTQYF.

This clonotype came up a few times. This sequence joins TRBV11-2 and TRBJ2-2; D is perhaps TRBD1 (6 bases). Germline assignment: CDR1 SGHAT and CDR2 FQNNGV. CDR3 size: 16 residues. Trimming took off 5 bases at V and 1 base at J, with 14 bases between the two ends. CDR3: CASSRIRGGNTGELFF. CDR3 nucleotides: TGTGCCAGCAGCCGGATCAGAGGGGGGAACACCGGGGAGCTGTTTTTT.

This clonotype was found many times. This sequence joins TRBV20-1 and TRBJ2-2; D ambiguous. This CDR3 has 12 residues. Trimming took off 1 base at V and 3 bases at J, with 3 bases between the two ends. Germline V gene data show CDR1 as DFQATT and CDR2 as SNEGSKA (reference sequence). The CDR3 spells CSARGDTGELFF. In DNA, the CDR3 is TGCAGTGCTAGAGGGGACACCGGGGAGCTGTTTTTT.

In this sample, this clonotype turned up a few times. The CDR3 bases are TGTGCCAGCAGTGGGCGGGTTGTAGGCAATCAGCCCCAGCATTTT. Its translation: CASSGRVVGNQPQHF. This rearrangement joins TRBV2 to TRBJ1-5; unclear D gene. Trimming removed 4 bases at V and 2 bases at J, with 12 bases between. The germline V gene encodes CDR1 SNHLY and CDR2 FYNNEI. The CDR3 consists of 15 residues.

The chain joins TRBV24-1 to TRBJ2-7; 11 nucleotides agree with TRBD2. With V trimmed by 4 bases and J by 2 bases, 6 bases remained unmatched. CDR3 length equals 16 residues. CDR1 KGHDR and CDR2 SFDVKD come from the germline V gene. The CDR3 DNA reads TGTGCCACCAGTGACCCAATAGCGGGAGGGACCTACGAGCAGTACTTC. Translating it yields CATSDPIAGGTYEQYF.

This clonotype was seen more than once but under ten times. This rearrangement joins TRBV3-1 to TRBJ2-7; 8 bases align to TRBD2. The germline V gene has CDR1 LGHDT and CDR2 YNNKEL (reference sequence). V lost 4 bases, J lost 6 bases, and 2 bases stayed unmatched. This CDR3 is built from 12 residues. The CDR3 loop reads CASSPGGSEQYF. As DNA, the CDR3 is TGTGCCAGCAGCCCGGGGGGGAGCGAGCAGTACTTC.

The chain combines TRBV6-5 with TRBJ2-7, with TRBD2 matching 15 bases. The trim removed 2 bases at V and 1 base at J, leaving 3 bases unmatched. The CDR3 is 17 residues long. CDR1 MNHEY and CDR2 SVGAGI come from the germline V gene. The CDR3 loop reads CASSYPGTSGGSYEQYF. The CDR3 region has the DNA TGTGCCAGCAGTTACCCCGGGACTAGCGGGGGGTCCTACGAGCAGTACTTC.

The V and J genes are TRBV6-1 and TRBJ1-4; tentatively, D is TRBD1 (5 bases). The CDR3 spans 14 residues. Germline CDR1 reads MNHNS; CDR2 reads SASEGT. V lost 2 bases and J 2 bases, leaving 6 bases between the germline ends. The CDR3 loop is CASSEWGTNEKLFF. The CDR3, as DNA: TGTGCCAGCAGTGAATGGGGGACTAATGAAAAACTGTTTTTT.

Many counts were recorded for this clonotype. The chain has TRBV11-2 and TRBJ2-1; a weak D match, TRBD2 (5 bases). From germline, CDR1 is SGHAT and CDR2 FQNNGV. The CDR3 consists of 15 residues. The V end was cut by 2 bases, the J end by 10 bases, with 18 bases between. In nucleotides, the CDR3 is TGTGCCAGCAGCTTATCGGATTTGGAGGCAGCGGAGCAGTTCTTC. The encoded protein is CASSLSDLEAAEQFF.

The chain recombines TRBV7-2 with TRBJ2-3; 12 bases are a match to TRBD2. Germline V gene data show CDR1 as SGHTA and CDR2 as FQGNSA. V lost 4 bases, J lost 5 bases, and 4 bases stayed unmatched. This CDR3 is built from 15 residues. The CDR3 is CASSSRTSGIDTQYF. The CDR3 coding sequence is TGTGCCAGCAGCTCAAGGACTAGCGGGATAGATACGCAGTATTTT.

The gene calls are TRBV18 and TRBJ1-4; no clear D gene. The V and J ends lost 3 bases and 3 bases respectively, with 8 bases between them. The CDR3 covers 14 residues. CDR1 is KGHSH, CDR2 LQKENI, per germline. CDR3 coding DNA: TGTGCCAGCTCACCTCGGTCAGCTAATGAAAAACTGTTTTTT. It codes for CASSPRSANEKLFF.

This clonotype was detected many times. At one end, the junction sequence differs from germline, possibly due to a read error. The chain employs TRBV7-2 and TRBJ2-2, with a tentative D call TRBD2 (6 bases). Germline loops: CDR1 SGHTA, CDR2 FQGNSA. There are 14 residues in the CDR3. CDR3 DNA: TGCGCCAGCAGCTTGGCCGGGAGAACCGGGGAGCTGTTTTTT. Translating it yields CASSLAGRTGELFF.

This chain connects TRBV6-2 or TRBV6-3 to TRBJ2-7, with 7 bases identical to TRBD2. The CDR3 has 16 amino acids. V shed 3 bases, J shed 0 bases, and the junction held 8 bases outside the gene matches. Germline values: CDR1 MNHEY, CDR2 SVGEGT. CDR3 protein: CASSYGASGISYEQYF. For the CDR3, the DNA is TGTGCCAGCAGTTATGGTGCTAGCGGAATCTCCTACGAGCAGTACTTC.

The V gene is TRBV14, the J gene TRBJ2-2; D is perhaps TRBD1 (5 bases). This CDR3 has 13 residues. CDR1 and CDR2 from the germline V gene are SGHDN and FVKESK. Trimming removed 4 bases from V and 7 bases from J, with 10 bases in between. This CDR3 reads CASSLRQLGELFF. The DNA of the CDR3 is TGTGCCAGCAGCCTCCGACAGCTCGGGGAGCTGTTTTTT.

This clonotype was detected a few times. The CDR3 region has the DNA TGTGCCAGCAGCTTGGTCCCGGGCCTGAACACCGGGGAGCTGTTTTTT. This translates into CASSLVPGLNTGELFF. The V call is TRBV5-5, the J call TRBJ2-2; D gene uncertain. Germline loops: CDR1 SGHKS, CDR2 YYEKEE (reference sequence). Deletions cut 0 bases from V and 1 base from J, with 10 bases between. CDR3 length equals 16 residues.

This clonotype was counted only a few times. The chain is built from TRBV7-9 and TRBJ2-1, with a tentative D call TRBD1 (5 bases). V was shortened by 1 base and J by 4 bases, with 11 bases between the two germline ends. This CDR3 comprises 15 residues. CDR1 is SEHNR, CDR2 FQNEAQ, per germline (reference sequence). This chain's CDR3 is CASSLEGDLYNEQFF. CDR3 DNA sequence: TGTGCCAGCAGCTTAGAAGGGGATTTATACAATGAGCAGTTCTTC.

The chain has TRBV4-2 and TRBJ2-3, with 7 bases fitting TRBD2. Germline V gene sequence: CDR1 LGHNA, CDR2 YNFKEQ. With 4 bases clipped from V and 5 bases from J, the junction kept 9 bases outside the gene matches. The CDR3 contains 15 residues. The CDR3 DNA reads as TGTGCCAGCAGCCGGAATTTAGCGGGTGGAGATACGCAGTATTTT. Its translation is CASSRNLAGGDTQYF.

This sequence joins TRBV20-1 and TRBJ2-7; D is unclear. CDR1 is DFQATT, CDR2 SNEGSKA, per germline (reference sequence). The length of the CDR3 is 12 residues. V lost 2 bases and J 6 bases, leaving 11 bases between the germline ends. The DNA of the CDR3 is TGCAGTGCTAGATCCAACTCTTTCGAGCAGTACTTC. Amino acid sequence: CSARSNSFEQYF.

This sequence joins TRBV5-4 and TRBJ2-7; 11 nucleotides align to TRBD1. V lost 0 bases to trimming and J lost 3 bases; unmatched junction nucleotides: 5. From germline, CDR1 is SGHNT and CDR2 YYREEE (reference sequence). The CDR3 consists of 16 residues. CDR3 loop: CASSLAGTGGVYEQYF. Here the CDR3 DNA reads TGTGCCAGCAGCTTGGCCGGGACAGGGGGGGTCTACGAGCAGTACTTC.

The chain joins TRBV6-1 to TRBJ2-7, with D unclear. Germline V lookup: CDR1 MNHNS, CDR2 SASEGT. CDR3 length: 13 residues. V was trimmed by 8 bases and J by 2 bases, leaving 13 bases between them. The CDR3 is CASAARTTYEQYF. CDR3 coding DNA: TGTGCCAGCGCGGCAAGAACAACCTACGAGCAGTACTTC.

The CDR3 loop reads CSVVWRVRGGQFF. The CDR3 coding sequence is TGCAGCGTTGTGTGGCGGGTGCGGGGTGGGCAGTTCTTC. The V and J genes are TRBV29-1 and TRBJ2-1; a possible D gene is TRBD2 (6 bases). CDR3 length: 13 amino acids. Germline CDR1 SQVTM, CDR2 ANQGSEA. The V gene lost 4 bases and the J gene lost 12 bases, with 19 bases spanning the gap.

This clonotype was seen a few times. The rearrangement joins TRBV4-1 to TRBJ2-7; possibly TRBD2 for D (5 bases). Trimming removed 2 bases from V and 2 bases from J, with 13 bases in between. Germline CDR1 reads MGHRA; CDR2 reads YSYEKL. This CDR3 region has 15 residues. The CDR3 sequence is CASSQTRSGTYEQYF. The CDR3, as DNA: TGCGCCAGCAGCCAAACTAGATCTGGAACCTACGAGCAGTACTTC.

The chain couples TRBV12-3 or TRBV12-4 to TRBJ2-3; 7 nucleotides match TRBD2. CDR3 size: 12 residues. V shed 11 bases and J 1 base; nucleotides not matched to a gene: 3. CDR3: CACRGGTDTQYF. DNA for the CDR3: TGTGCCTGTCGGGGGGGCACAGATACGCAGTATTTT.

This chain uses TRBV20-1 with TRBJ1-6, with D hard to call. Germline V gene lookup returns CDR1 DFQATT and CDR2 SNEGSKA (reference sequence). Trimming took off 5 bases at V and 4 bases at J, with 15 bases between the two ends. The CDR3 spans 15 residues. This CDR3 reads CSAPWRGQYNSPLHF. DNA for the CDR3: TGCAGTGCTCCCTGGAGAGGCCAGTATAATTCACCCCTCCACTTT.

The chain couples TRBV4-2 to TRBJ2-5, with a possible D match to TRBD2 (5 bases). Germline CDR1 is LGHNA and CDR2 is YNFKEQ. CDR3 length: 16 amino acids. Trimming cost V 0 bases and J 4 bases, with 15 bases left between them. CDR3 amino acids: CASSQDLTGSRETQYF. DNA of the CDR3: TGTGCCAGCAGCCAAGATCTTACGGGGTCTCGAGAGACCCAGTACTTC.